This T cell receptor (beta chain) was captured by sequencing in a study of T cells in Graves' hyperthyroidism and ophthalmopathy. Study-wide points: The model predicted ophthalmopathy a median approximately 6.3 months before onset.

CDR1 DFQATT and CDR2 SNEGSKA come from the germline V gene (reference sequence). J lost 0 bases, V lost 6 bases, and 6 bases had no gene match. This CDR3 contains 14 residues. Amplification yielded TCR beta CDR3 regions, with RNA transcripts as the source. The HTBI primer set was used in a first-round RT-PCR of the TCR CDR3. TCRdb fed the multiplex PCR reads into MiXCR, producing one record per CDR3 protein. The table lists approximately 300,000 distinct CDR3 sequences, 15% to 20% of them singletons. Ophthalmopathy patients had moderate-to-severe active disease, CAS ≥3, NOSPECS ≥4, and disease duration under 3 months. Diagnosis rested on symptoms, serum thyroxine and TRAb, thyroid ultrasound, and orbital computed tomography. The PBMCs were sourced from fresh peripheral blood (around 10 ml). This clonotype has at least ten counts. As yet, its antigen is unknown.

This TCR derives from a woman aged 55-70 years with Graves' ophthalmopathy. The rearrangement joins TRBV20-1 to TRBJ2-7; 9 bases fit TRBD2. The sample was blood. CDR3 protein: CSALGLARSYEQYF. CDR3 DNA sequence: TGCAGTGCCCTTGGACTAGCGCGCTCCTACGAGCAGTACTTC.